The 21 T cell receptor beta chains given below trace back to one sample, sequenced in a study of shared clonotypes between healthy human individuals. TCRdb keeps only in-frame clones here, not all; method: immunoSEQ multiplex PCR. This table holds about 380,000 clones, about 96% found once. Material: memory CD8+ T cells sorted from blood. Subset reported: CD45RO+ cells pooled with CCR7-negative TemRA cells. The receptors come from a man aged 25 to 40 in good health.

The J gene is TRBJ2-7, the V gene TRBV6-5, with a tentative D call TRBD2 (6 bases). CDR1 MNHEY and CDR2 SVGAGI come from the germline V gene. Trimming removed 6 bases from V and 4 bases from J, with 16 bases in between. The CDR3 is 14 amino acids. DNA for the CDR3: TGTGCCAGCAGCCGGACGGCGGGGATGTACGAGCAGTACTTC. This codes for CASSRTAGMYEQYF.

In its sample, this clone was seen once. The chain joins TRBV7-2 to TRBJ2-7; D unclear. Germline V lookup: CDR1 SGHTA, CDR2 FQGNSA. CDR3 length equals 14 residues. Deletions cut 4 bases from V and 1 base from J, with 11 bases between. The CDR3 reads CASSSLDLSYEQYF. The CDR3 DNA reads TGTGCCAGCAGCTCGCTGGACCTGTCCTACGAGCAGTACTTC.

The J gene is TRBJ1-1, the V gene TRBV28; maybe TRBD1 (6 bases). CDR3 length: 16 amino acids. V was cut by 4 bases and J by 3 bases, with 18 bases left in between. Germline CDR1 MDHEN, CDR2 SYDVKM. The CDR3 DNA follows: TGTGCCAGCAGTTCGTTCCTCCCGGGACATTACACTGAAGCTTTCTTT. It translates to CASSSFLPGHYTEAFF.

The rearrangement joins TRBV5-1 to TRBJ1-6; the D gene is possibly TRBD1 (6 bases). This CDR3 is 15 amino acids long. V was pared by 6 bases and J by 9 bases, with 19 bases between. Germline-derived CDR1 and CDR2 are SGHRS and YFSETQ. For the CDR3, the DNA is TGCGCCAGCACCTCGGGGCAGGGGCTAGGTTCACCCCTCCACTTT. It encodes CASTSGQGLGSPLHF. Full variable domain (rest looked up from reference TRBV5-1 and TRBJ1-6): KAGVTQTPRYLIKTRGQQVTLSCSPISGHRSVSWYQQTPGQGLQFLFEYFSETQRNKGNFPGRFSGRQFSNSRSEMNVSTLELGDSALYLCASTSGQGLGSPLHFGNGTRLTVT.

The chain is built from TRBV7-8 and TRBJ1-5; the D gene is possibly TRBD1 (5 bases). Germline loops: CDR1 SGHVS, CDR2 FQNEAQ. Trimming took off 2 bases at V and 8 bases at J, with 19 bases between the two ends. The CDR3 is made up of 16 amino acids. The CDR3 nucleotides read TGTGCCAGCAGCTTACCCCCGGGACCGGGCTTGAAGCCCCAGCATTTT. Protein sequence: CASSLPPGPGLKPQHF.

The chain couples TRBV19 to TRBJ1-2, with 7 bases identical to TRBD1. There are 10 residues in the CDR3. Germline V lookup: CDR1 LNHDA, CDR2 SQIVND (reference sequence). V gave up 9 bases and J gave up 8 bases; unmatched junction bases: 3. The CDR3: CARTGLGYTF. The CDR3 DNA sequence: TGTGCCAGGACAGGGCTCGGCTACACCTTC.

This clone was observed once. The gene calls are TRBV5-1 and TRBJ2-3, with a tentative D call TRBD2 (6 bases). V lost 0 bases and J lost 11, with 25 bases in between. Germline loops: CDR1 SGHRS, CDR2 YFSETQ. This CDR3 is built from 17 residues. The CDR3 bases are TGCGCCAGCAGCTTGGTTCTCCACCGGGACTGGAGAACTGGGCAGTATTTT. This codes for CASSLVLHRDWRTGQYF. The complete variable domain, with remaining parts taken from reference TRBV5-1 and TRBJ2-3, reads KAGVTQTPRYLIKTRGQQVTLSCSPISGHRSVSWYQQTPGQGLQFLFEYFSETQRNKGNFPGRFSGRQFSNSRSEMNVSTLELGDSALYLCASSLVLHRDWRTGQYFGPGTRLTVL.

Comments on this clone: At the DNA level, this CDR3 is encoded by other sequences in the same sample as well. The chain is built from TRBV18 and TRBJ1-5; D uncertain. V lost 4 bases, J lost 0 bases, and 4 bases lay in between. The CDR3 loop spans 13 amino acids. Germline V CDR1 and CDR2: KGHSH, LQKENI. The CDR3 DNA sequence: TGTGCCAGCTCACAGGGTAGCAATCAGCCCCAGCATTTT. This sequence encodes CASSQGSNQPQHF.

This rearrangement joins TRBV5-1 to TRBJ2-4; 11 bases match TRBD1. CDR3 length: 15 residues. CDR1 and CDR2 from the germline V gene are SGHRS and YFSETQ. The V gene end was trimmed by 6 bases and the J gene end by 3 bases; junction bases not matched to a gene: 5. The CDR3 region has the DNA TGCGCCAGCACCGGACAGGGGGCTGGCAAAAACATTCAGTACTTC. Its translation: CASTGQGAGKNIQYF.

This chain joins TRBV5-4 and TRBJ2-3; 10 bases fit TRBD2. The CDR3 extends over 16 amino acids. Germline V gene data show CDR1 as SGHNT and CDR2 as YYREEE (reference sequence). The junction had 6 bases not matched to a gene; V was cut back by 2 bases and J by 3 bases. The CDR3 region is CASSFTSGVWTDTQYF. DNA for the CDR3: TGTGCCAGCAGCTTTACTAGCGGGGTTTGGACAGATACGCAGTATTTT.

Regarding this clone: In the same sample, other DNA sequences code for this CDR3. This chain links TRBV6-5 with TRBJ2-7; possibly TRBD1 for D (5 bases). CDR1 MNHEY and CDR2 SVGAGI come from the germline V gene. The length of the CDR3 is 13 residues. Trimming cost V 2 bases and J 4 bases, with 9 bases left between them. CDR3 sequence: CASSYRGTYEQYF. Here the CDR3 DNA reads TGTGCCAGCAGTTACAGGGGCACGTACGAGCAGTACTTC.

This clone showed up just once. The CDR3 DNA sequence: TGTGCCAGCAGAATCGCTGCTGGAAACACCATATATTTT. Translating gives CASRIAAGNTIYF. This chain connects TRBV19 to TRBJ1-3; D gene uncertain. V was pared by 9 bases and J by 2 bases, with 11 bases between. The CDR3 spans 13 residues. Germline loops: CDR1 LNHDA, CDR2 SQIVND (reference sequence). The entire variable domain, with the rest obtained from reference TRBV19 and TRBJ1-3, is as follows: DGGITQSPKYLFRKEGQNVTLSCEQNLNHDAMYWYRQDPGQGLRLIYYSQIVNDFQKGDIAEGYSVSREKKESFPLTVTSAQKNPTAFYLCASRIAAGNTIYFGEGSWLTVV.

J is TRBJ2-1 and V is TRBV7-9; TRBD2 is a possible D gene (6 bases). Germline CDR1 is SEHNR and CDR2 is FQNEAQ (reference sequence). V was pared by 6 bases and J by 0 bases, with 12 bases between. CDR3 length: 15 residues. In nucleotides, the CDR3 is TGTGCCAGCAGTGCCGCGGGGAGCTCCTACAATGAGCAGTTCTTC. Translated: CASSAAGSSYNEQFF.

This clone is a singleton in its sample. The chain couples TRBV2 to TRBJ2-1; D may match TRBD1 or TRBD2 (6 bases each). The germline V and J ends were trimmed by 6 bases and 0 bases, with 9 bases remaining between them. CDR1 and CDR2 from the germline V gene are SNHLY and FYNNEI. This CDR3 is built from 14 residues. The CDR3 here is CASREGGSYNEQFF. In DNA, the CDR3 is TGTGCCAGCAGAGAGGGGGGCTCCTACAATGAGCAGTTCTTC.

Here the CDR3 reads CASSQSDRGGTQYF. CDR3 bases: TGTGCCAGCAGCCAATCGGACAGGGGAGGGACCCAGTACTTC. This chain connects TRBV16 to TRBJ2-5; TRBD1 matches at 9 bases. This CDR3 comprises 14 residues. After removal of 0 bases from V and 7 bases from J, the junction contained 3 bases not matched to a gene. Germline lookup yields CDR1 KGHSY and CDR2 FQNENV.

The V and J genes are TRBV5-5 and TRBJ2-6; D may correspond to TRBD1 or TRBD2 (6 bases each). CDR3 length equals 18 residues. CDR1 and CDR2 from the germline V gene are SGHKS and YYEKEE (reference sequence). Trimming removed 0 bases at V and 3 bases at J, with 16 bases between. This CDR3 is CASSLEFIGGGGANVLTF. DNA for the CDR3: TGTGCCAGCAGCTTGGAATTTATCGGGGGCGGTGGGGCCAACGTCCTGACTTTC.

The V and J genes are TRBV9 and TRBJ2-3; 8 nucleotides agree with TRBD2. CDR1 is SGDLS and CDR2 is YYNGEE in the germline V gene. J lost 6 bases, V lost 2 bases, and 8 bases had no gene match. CDR3 length: 15 amino acids. The CDR3 sequence is CASSVFSAGADTQYF. The CDR3 region has the DNA TGTGCCAGCAGCGTTTTCTCAGCGGGAGCGGATACGCAGTATTTT.

The rearrangement uses TRBV5-1 and TRBJ2-7, with TRBD1 identical over 9 bases. Germline lookup yields CDR1 SGHRS and CDR2 YFSETQ. This CDR3 has 16 amino acids. With V trimmed by 3 bases and J by 2 bases, 9 bases remained unmatched. The CDR3 loop reads CASSSARDRDTYEQYF. CDR3 bases: TGCGCCAGCAGCTCCGCCCGGGACAGGGATACCTACGAGCAGTACTTC.

The chain couples TRBV11-2 to TRBJ1-1; D is undetermined. The germline CDR1 and CDR2 sequences are SGHAT and FQNNGV. The CDR3 has 13 residues. V was shortened by 0 bases and J by 1 base, with 3 bases between the two germline ends. The CDR3 is CASSLDENTEAFF. CDR3 DNA sequence: TGTGCCAGCAGCTTAGATGAGAACACTGAAGCTTTCTTT.

The chain has TRBV30 and TRBJ2-7; 12 bases agree with TRBD1. There are 15 residues in the CDR3. Germline loops: CDR1 GTSNPN, CDR2 SVGIG (reference sequence). V was pared by 3 bases and J by 4 bases, with 7 bases of the junction left unmatched. CDR3 coding DNA: TGTGCCTGGAGGGAGGGACAGGGGGCGATTTACGAGCAGTACTTC. Translated: CAWREGQGAIYEQYF.

V is TRBV29-1 and J is TRBJ2-1; 11 positions agree with TRBD2. The trim removed 6 bases at V and 6 bases at J, leaving 10 bases unmatched. CDR3 length: 15 residues. Looked up from germline, CDR1 is SQVTM and CDR2 is ANQGSEA. As DNA, the CDR3 is TGCAGCGTCCCGGGACTAGCGGCCCCCCGCAATGAGCAGTTCTTC. It codes for CSVPGLAAPRNEQFF.